Sequencing of this TCR beta chain was carried out in a study of blood T cell repertoires in COVID-19. Per the study methods: Estimates of nucleated cell counts were drawn from the amplification of reference gene primers. Data came from immunoSEQ multiplex PCR; TCRdb stores just in-frame clones and leaves some out. That table is the source of V, J and clone size, and D and trimming were worked out from the DNA. This table holds about 320,000 clones, about nine tenths found once. The CDR3 runs 15 residues. V lost 0 bases and J lost 4, with 12 bases in between. Germline loops: CDR1 ENHRY, CDR2 SYGVKD. Participants' own reports of clinical history determined their cohort assignment.

Material: PBMCs or T cells enriched from blood (not recorded which). This receptor was obtained from a man aged 55 to 70 who had recovered from COVID-19. The chain joins TRBV10-3 to TRBJ1-2, with D perhaps TRBD1 (5 bases). This CDR3 is CAISESAQGGYGYTF. Written as DNA, the CDR3 is TGTGCCATCAGTGAGTCGGCCCAGGGAGGCTATGGCTACACCTTC.